Sequencing of this T cell receptor (beta chain) was carried out in a study of blood T cell repertoires in COVID-19. Study details: Both acute and convalescent COVID-19 samples were obtained from the United States, Italy and Spain.

Using immunoSEQ multiplex PCR, the repertoire was profiled, and TCRdb retains in-frame clones only, with some absent. This table has more than 85,000 clones, roughly 80% appearing once. CDR1 and CDR2 from the germline V gene are KGHDR and SFDVKD. V lost 6 bases and J lost 3; bases outside the gene matches: 8. The CDR3 contains 15 residues. J is TRBJ2-7 and V is TRBV24-1; 9 bases line up with TRBD1. Sample: peripheral blood. This TCR was sampled from a human donor in a cohort sampled during active COVID-19. DNA for the CDR3: TGTGCCACCAGTCCAGGACAGGGGACCCGCTACGAGCAGTACTTC. This translates into CATSPGQGTRYEQYF.